The entry below describes one TCR beta chain. The CDR3 is 16 residues long. V lost 5 bases to trimming and J lost 1 base, with 16 bases between them. The germline gives CDR1 SEHNR, CDR2 FQNEAQ (reference sequence). The data were taken from a study of blood T cell repertoires in COVID-19. Study-level background: Whether acute or convalescent, the COVID-19 samples came from the United States, Italy and Spain. Sources were T cells, B-cell-depleted T cells, or PBMCs; the material itself was cDNA or gDNA.

As handled by the study authors: Researchers report that nucleated cell counts were estimated from reference gene primer amplification. The method was immunoSEQ multiplex PCR; TCRdb's version includes in-frame clones alone and lacks a portion of them. V and J calls and clone size come straight from that table; D and trimming were deduced from the DNA. The data hold around 350,000 clones, with around 87% observed a single time. The sequence was obtained from a human donor in a cohort sampled during active COVID-19. This chain joins TRBV7-9 and TRBJ2-3; D is perhaps TRBD2 (6 bases). Sequenced input: peripheral blood. CDR3 region: CASSRQRASGTDTQYF. The CDR3 region has the DNA TGTGCCAGCAGCCGTCAGAGGGCTAGCGGCACAGATACGCAGTATTTT.